Presented here are 10 T cell receptor beta chains from one specimen sequenced in a study of human T cells and chemical hapten exposure (dated by TCRdb to about 2021). Libraries were constructed by RACE. The data were produced on a NextSeq 500. The public reads were run again by TCRdb, first through fastp at Q25 and then through MiXCR, and only productive beta chains were kept. Every entry covers one CDR3 protein and lists the most common genes and DNA from its rows. The sample table shows more than 65,000 distinct CDR3 sequences, and 6% to 9% are seen once. The ten biggest clones cover 1.5% to 1.7% of the sample. This specimen's time point label, interpreted: patch test 1, 2 weeks after DPC sensitization. The sample's treatment or condition label is to be understood as: therapeutic diphenylcyclopropenone sensitization with weekly scalp DPC. The source material was whole blood, sampled in connection with sensitization to the hapten diphenylcyclopropenone (DPC). The receptors shown here come from a woman in her thirties with alopecia areata. Some clones in this sample may be carry-over from other donors' samples.

By frequency in the sample, this clonotype is medium-sized. The chain has TRBV6-4 and TRBJ2-3; the match to TRBD2 covers 10 bases. Germline V lookup: CDR1 MRHNA, CDR2 SNTAGT. Trimming at V came to 0 bases and at J to 2 bases, leaving 2 bases not matched to a gene. This CDR3 is 16 amino acids long. CDR3 in DNA: TGTGCCAGCAGTGACTCGAGCGGGGGGGCCACAGATACGCAGTATTTT. Its protein product is CASSDSSGGATDTQYF.

The chain combines TRBV19 with TRBJ1-4, with D perhaps matching TRBD1 (5 bases). Trimming shortened V by 7 bases and J by 8 bases, and 14 bases separated the two germline ends. The length of the CDR3 is 13 residues. Germline CDR1 reads LNHDA; CDR2 reads SQIVND (reference sequence). CDR3 nucleotide sequence: TGTGCCAGTACAGTGAGGGGTTACGAAAAACTGTTTTTT. Its translation is CASTVRGYEKLFF.

The table lists this clonotype with many counts. The chain links TRBV25-1 to TRBJ2-1; a weak D match, TRBD2 (6 bases). The CDR3 runs 11 residues. Trimming shortened V by 7 bases and J by 7 bases, and 8 bases separated the two germline ends. The germline V gene has CDR1 MGHDK and CDR2 SYGVNS. The CDR3 here is CASMGGNEQFF. In DNA, the CDR3 is TGTGCCAGCATGGGGGGAAATGAGCAGTTCTTC.

The CDR3 DNA sequence: TGTGCCAGTAGTATAGCCCCCGGGAGTACTGAAGCTTTCTTT. Encoded protein: CASSIAPGSTEAFF. The V and J genes are TRBV19 and TRBJ1-1; D uncertain. The CDR3 contains 14 residues. Germline CDR1 is LNHDA and CDR2 is SQIVND (reference sequence). Trimming stripped 1 base from V and 5 bases from J, with 11 bases between.

In its sample, this clonotype was seen a few times. The chain employs TRBV20-1 and TRBJ1-3; D gene ambiguous. V lost 0 bases, J lost 0 bases, and 6 bases lay in between. The V gene's germline CDR1 is DFQATT and CDR2 SNEGSKA (reference sequence). There are 14 residues in the CDR3. The CDR3 bases are TGCAGTGCTAGAGAGAGGGCCTCTGGAAACACCATATATTTT. Protein: CSARERASGNTIYF.

The chain couples TRBV12-3 or TRBV12-4 to TRBJ1-6; D ambiguous. V was clipped by 7 bases and J by 10 bases, with 17 bases between them. The length of the CDR3 is 14 residues. CDR3 bases: TGTGCCAGCACAACGGGATTATCAGGCTCACCCCTCCACTTT. This translates into CASTTGLSGSPLHF.

The chain uses TRBV4-1 and TRBJ1-3; D gene unclear. This CDR3 spans 17 amino acids. Germline V gene lookup returns CDR1 MGHRA and CDR2 YSYEKL. V was shortened by 0 bases and J by 0 bases, with 12 bases between the two germline ends. This CDR3 is CASSQDDFPTSGNTIYF. Written as DNA, the CDR3 is TGCGCCAGCAGCCAAGATGATTTTCCGACCTCTGGAAACACCATATATTTT.

This clonotype was observed a few times. This chain links TRBV2 with TRBJ1-1, with 7 nucleotides matching TRBD1. This CDR3 spans 13 amino acids. Trimming cost V 6 bases and J 2 bases; bases outside gene matches: 3. Germline V gene sequence: CDR1 SNHLY, CDR2 FYNNEI. The CDR3 loop reads CASRGQINTEAFF. CDR3 in DNA: TGTGCCAGCAGGGGACAGATAAACACTGAAGCTTTCTTT. Using reference TRBV2 and TRBJ1-1 for the parts outside the CDR3, the full variable domain is EPEVTQTPSHQVTQMGQEVILRCVPISNHLYFYWYRQILGQKVEFLVSFYNNEISEKSEIFDDQFSVERPDGSNFTLKIRSTKLEDSAMYFCASRGQINTEAFFGQGTRLTVV.

This clonotype has ten or more counts. The rearrangement uses TRBV19 and TRBJ2-7, with D possibly being TRBD1 or TRBD2 (5 bases each). The CDR3 is made up of 13 amino acids. Germline-derived CDR1 and CDR2 are LNHDA and SQIVND (reference sequence). V gave up 5 bases and J gave up 5 bases, with 13 bases separating them. CDR3 nucleotides: TGTGCCAGTAGTCACGGGGCTGCACACGAGCAGTACTTC. This gives the protein CASSHGAAHEQYF.

This clonotype was detected many times. The rearrangement uses TRBV12-3 or TRBV12-4 and TRBJ1-1; D ambiguous. V was cut by 3 bases and J by 3 bases, with 14 bases left in between. There are 15 residues in the CDR3. In DNA form, the CDR3 reads TGTGCCAGCAGTTTGGCAGTTGGGCTTCACACTGAAGCTTTCTTT. This codes for CASSLAVGLHTEAFF.